These 2 T cell receptor beta chains were sequenced from one sample in a study of blood T cells in healthy people across ages. Sample-barcoded 5' priming and a J-beta primer mix drove a second PCR of roughly 7 to 11 cycles. TCRdb fed the 5' RACE reads into MiXCR, producing one record per CDR3 protein. The data show some 1.6 million distinct CDR3 sequences, about 32% seen once. Source material: blood. Receptor source: a woman in her 30s in good health.

J is TRBJ1-2 and V is TRBV6-1, with a tentative D call TRBD1 (5 bases). The germline CDR1 and CDR2 sequences are MNHNS and SASEGT. The CDR3 totals 16 residues. V was clipped by 2 bases and J by 4 bases, with 17 bases between them. The DNA for the CDR3 is TGTGCCAGCAGTGAAACCAAACAGGAGCCGGGCTATGGCTACACCTTC. Protein: CASSETKQEPGYGYTF.

This clonotype was detected only a few times. The V and J genes are TRBV9 and TRBJ1-2, with D unresolved. Per germline, CDR1 SGDLS and CDR2 YYNGEE. This CDR3 spans 16 amino acids. The V end lost 2 bases, the J end lost 7 bases, and 21 bases lay between the germline ends. CDR3 sequence (DNA): TGTGCCAGCAGCGTCGCACCCGACCAAGGGCGTGGTGGCTACACCTTC. Translated: CASSVAPDQGRGGYTF.